This TCR beta chain emerged from a study of PD-L1 blockade in urothelial cancer. Study information: The median number of T cells present in blood samples was approximately 140,000.

Time point given: pretreatment peripheral blood. Between the trimmed V and J ends, which lost 6 bases and 5 bases, there was a span of 16 bases. CDR1 and CDR2 (germline): MNHEY, SMNVEV (reference sequence). This CDR3 contains 14 residues. Clones were read by immunoSEQ multiplex PCR, and TCRdb kept only the in-frame ones, dropping some. This sample yields approximately 79,000 clones, of which about 82% are seen a single time; approximately 6.7% belongs to the top ten. The sequence was obtained from a man aged 40-55 years with urothelial cancer. The genes are TRBV27 and TRBJ1-2, with D maybe TRBD1 (5 bases). Sequenced here: PBMCs, sampled around atezolizumab (anti-PD-L1) treatment. The chain's CDR3 is CASRSLGGLYGYTF. DNA of the CDR3: TGTGCCAGCAGATCTCTCGGGGGACTTTATGGCTACACCTTC.